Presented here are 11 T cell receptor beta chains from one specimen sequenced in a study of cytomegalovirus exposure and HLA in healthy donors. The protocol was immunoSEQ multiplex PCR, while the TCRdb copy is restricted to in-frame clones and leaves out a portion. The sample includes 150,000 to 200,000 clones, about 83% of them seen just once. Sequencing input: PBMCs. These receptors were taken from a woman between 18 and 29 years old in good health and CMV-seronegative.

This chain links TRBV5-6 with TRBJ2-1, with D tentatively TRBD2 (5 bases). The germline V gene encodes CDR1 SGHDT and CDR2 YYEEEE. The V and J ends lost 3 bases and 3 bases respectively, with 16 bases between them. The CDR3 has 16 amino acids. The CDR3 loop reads CASSWGRSGIYNEQFF. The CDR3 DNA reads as TGTGCCAGCAGCTGGGGTCGGAGCGGAATCTACAATGAGCAGTTCTTC.

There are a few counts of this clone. The CDR3 sequence: CASTLSTDTQYF. In nucleotides, the CDR3 is TGTGCCAGCACCCTCAGCACAGATACGCAGTATTTT. The chain links TRBV11-2 to TRBJ2-3; D unclear. Germline values: CDR1 SGHAT, CDR2 FQNNGV. Deletions cut 7 bases from V and 0 bases from J, with 5 bases between. There are 12 residues in the CDR3.

The CDR3 loop reads CAWSYKYEQYF. The CDR3 DNA sequence: TGTGCCTGGAGTTACAAGTACGAGCAGTACTTC. V and J are TRBV30 and TRBJ2-7; unclear D gene. Germline CDR1 GTSNPN, CDR2 SVGIG (reference sequence). There are 11 residues in the CDR3. Trimming cost V 2 bases and J 4 bases, with 6 bases left between them.

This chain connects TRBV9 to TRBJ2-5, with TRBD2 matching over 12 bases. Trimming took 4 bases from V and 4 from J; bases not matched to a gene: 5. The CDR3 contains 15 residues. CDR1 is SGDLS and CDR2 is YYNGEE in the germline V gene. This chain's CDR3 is CASSTPSGGAETQYF. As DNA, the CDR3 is TGTGCCAGCAGCACCCCTAGCGGGGGGGCAGAGACCCAGTACTTC.

CDR3 residues: CATERGGSTYEQYF. The CDR3 coding sequence is TGTGCCACCGAACGGGGGGGTTCCACCTACGAGCAGTACTTC. V usage is TRBV25-1 and J usage is TRBJ2-7, with TRBD2 matching over 8 bases. V dropped 10 bases and J dropped 2; count of bases not matched to a gene: 10. The CDR3 is 14 amino acids. Germline V gene data show CDR1 as MGHDK and CDR2 as SYGVNS.

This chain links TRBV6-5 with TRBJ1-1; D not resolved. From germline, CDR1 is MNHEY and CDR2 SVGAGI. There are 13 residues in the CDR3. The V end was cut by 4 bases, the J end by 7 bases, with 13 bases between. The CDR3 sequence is CASSFISRYEAFF. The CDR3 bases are TGTGCCAGCAGTTTCATCTCCCGCTATGAAGCTTTCTTT.

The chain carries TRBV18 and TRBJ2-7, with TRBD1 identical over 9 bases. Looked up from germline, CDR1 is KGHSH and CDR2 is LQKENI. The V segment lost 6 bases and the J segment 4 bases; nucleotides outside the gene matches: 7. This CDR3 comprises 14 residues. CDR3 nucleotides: TGTGCCAGCTCCGCCGGGACAGGGACATACGAGCAGTACTTC. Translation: CASSAGTGTYEQYF.

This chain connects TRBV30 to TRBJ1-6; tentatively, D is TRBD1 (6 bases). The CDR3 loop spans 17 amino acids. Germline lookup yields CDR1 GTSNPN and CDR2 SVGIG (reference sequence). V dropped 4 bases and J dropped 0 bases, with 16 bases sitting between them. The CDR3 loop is CAWTQGQAYSYNSPLHF. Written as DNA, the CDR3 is TGTGCCTGGACCCAGGGGCAGGCCTACTCCTATAATTCACCCCTCCACTTT. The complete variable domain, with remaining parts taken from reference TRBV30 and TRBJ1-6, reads SQTIHQWPATLVQPVGSPLSLECTVEGTSNPNLYWYRQAAGRGLQLLFYSVGIGQISSEVPQNLSASRPQDRQFILSSKKLLLSDSGFYLCAWTQGQAYSYNSPLHFGNGTRLTVT.

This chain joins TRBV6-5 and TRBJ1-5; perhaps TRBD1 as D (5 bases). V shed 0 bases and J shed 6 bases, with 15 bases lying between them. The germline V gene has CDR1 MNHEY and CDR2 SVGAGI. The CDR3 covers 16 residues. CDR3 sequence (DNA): TGTGCCAGCAGTTACTCCTCCGGCCAGGGAGGTCAGCCCCAGCATTTT. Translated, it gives CASSYSSGQGGQPQHF.

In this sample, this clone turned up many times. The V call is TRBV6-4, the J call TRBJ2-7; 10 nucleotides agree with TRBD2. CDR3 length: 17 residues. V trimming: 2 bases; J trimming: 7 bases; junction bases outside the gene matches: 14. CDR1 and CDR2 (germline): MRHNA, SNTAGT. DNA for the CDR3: TGTGCCAGCAGTGACCGACTAGCGGGTCGTCGCTATCTTGAGCAGTACTTC. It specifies CASSDRLAGRRYLEQYF.

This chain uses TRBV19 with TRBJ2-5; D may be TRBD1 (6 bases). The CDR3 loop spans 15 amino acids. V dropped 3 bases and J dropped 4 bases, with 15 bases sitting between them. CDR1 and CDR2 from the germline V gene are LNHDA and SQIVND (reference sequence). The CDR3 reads CASSIGDTAGETQYF. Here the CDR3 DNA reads TGTGCCAGTAGTATCGGGGACACAGCCGGAGAGACCCAGTACTTC.